The 20 T cell receptor beta chains in this list originate from one sample, sequenced in a study of T-cell reconstitution after alpha-beta-depleted transplantation in children. Unique molecular identifiers were used in preparing the TCRbeta library. Via MiXCR, TCRdb re-called the PCR reads, giving one row per CDR3 protein. The sample lists approximately 230,000 distinct CDR3 sequences, about 24% occurring once. Sample: PBMCs, mostly from graft donor cells, taken 360 days after TCRalphabeta/CD19-depleted stem cell transplant. These receptor sequences come from a female patient aged 2-9 years who had a stem cell transplant for congenital amegakaryocytic thrombocytopenia, so the T cells may come from the graft donor.

The chain has TRBV6-5 and TRBJ1-1; D is perhaps TRBD1 (6 bases). CDR3 length: 14 amino acids. The V end lost 4 bases, the J end lost 7 bases, and 16 bases lay between the germline ends. Germline V gene sequence: CDR1 MNHEY, CDR2 SVGAGI. In DNA, the CDR3 is TGTGCCAGCAGTTTGGGGGGCGTACTGGGTGAAGCTTTCTTT. This translates into CASSLGGVLGEAFF.

Only a few counts were recorded for this clonotype. At one of its ends the junction is not consistent with the germline gene, which may arise from a read error. The chain is built from TRBV12-3 or TRBV12-4 and TRBJ1-1, with a possible D match to TRBD1 (5 bases). The length of the CDR3 is 12 residues. This CDR3 reads CASSLSQRQLTF. CDR3 in DNA: TGTGCCAGCAGTTTAAGCCAAAGACAGTTAACTTTT.

This clonotype was detected only a few times. The genes are TRBV12-3 or TRBV12-4 and TRBJ1-2; D possibly corresponds to TRBD1 (5 bases). This CDR3 is built from 13 residues. Trimming shortened V by 4 bases and J by 4 bases, and 10 bases separated the two germline ends. In DNA form, the CDR3 reads TGTGCCAGCAGTTGGGGGGGTAGCTATGGCTACACCTTC. Its protein product is CASSWGGSYGYTF.

The chain employs TRBV4-1 and TRBJ2-7; 7 bases fit TRBD2. With V trimmed by 2 bases and J by 2 bases, 0 bases remained unmatched. The CDR3 extends over 13 amino acids. Germline V gene sequence: CDR1 MGHRA, CDR2 YSYEKL. The CDR3 DNA is TGCGCCAGCAGCCAAAGCGGGGCCTACGAGCAGTACTTC. This gives the protein CASSQSGAYEQYF.

This clonotype was seen a handful of times. The J gene is TRBJ2-7, the V gene TRBV6-2 or TRBV6-3; no firm D call. V was pared by 4 bases and J by 12 bases, with 22 bases between. The germline V gene encodes CDR1 MNHEY and CDR2 SVGEGT. The CDR3 is 14 amino acids. The CDR3 sequence is CASSSRTRSPPSYF. The CDR3 DNA reads as TGTGCCAGCAGTTCCCGGACCAGAAGCCCCCCATCGTACTTC.

This clonotype was observed many times. J is TRBJ1-1 and V is TRBV29-1; D call uncertain. Between the trimmed V and J ends, which lost 4 bases and 1 base, there was a span of 10 bases. The V gene's germline CDR1 is SQVTM and CDR2 ANQGSEA. CDR3 size: 13 residues. The CDR3 coding sequence is TGCAGCGTTGTCGCGGTCCCGAACACTGAAGCTTTCTTT. Amino acids: CSVVAVPNTEAFF.

The chain combines TRBV20-1 with TRBJ1-5; no clear D gene. Germline assignment: CDR1 DFQATT and CDR2 SNEGSKA (reference sequence). This CDR3 has 15 amino acids. The ends were cut back, 1 base at V and 0 bases at J, with 10 bases in the middle. In DNA form, the CDR3 reads TGCAGTGCTAGAGGCCCCAGCTATAGCAATCAGCCCCAGCATTTT. Translating gives CSARGPSYSNQPQHF.

The chain is built from TRBV20-1 and TRBJ2-3; no firm D call. The CDR3 is 14 amino acids. V gave up 5 bases and J gave up 1 base, with 13 bases separating them. Germline CDR1 is DFQATT and CDR2 is SNEGSKA (reference sequence). The CDR3 reads CSACPPEGTDTQYF. CDR3 sequence (DNA): TGCAGTGCTTGCCCTCCTGAGGGCACAGATACGCAGTATTTT.

This clonotype was observed a handful of times. This sequence joins TRBV28 and TRBJ2-5; D assignment may be TRBD1 or TRBD2 (5 bases each). The CDR3 is 15 amino acids. Germline V gene sequence: CDR1 MDHEN, CDR2 SYDVKM. Trimming took 6 bases from V and 2 from J, leaving 16 bases between them. The CDR3 region is CASRGRGVPQETQYF. In nucleotides, the CDR3 is TGTGCCAGCAGGGGCAGAGGGGTTCCACAAGAGACCCAGTACTTC.

This clonotype showed up just a few times. The chain has TRBV6-5 and TRBJ2-2; D remains unclear. The CDR3 spans 15 residues. Trimming shortened V by 0 bases and J by 4 bases, and 9 bases separated the two germline ends. Germline V gene sequence: CDR1 MNHEY, CDR2 SVGAGI. CDR3 sequence (DNA): TGTGCCAGCAGTTACTCAGGCTACCGCACCGGGGAGCTGTTTTTT. Protein: CASSYSGYRTGELFF.

This clonotype was counted a few times. The chain is built from TRBV4-2 and TRBJ2-7; D uncertain. The V and J ends lost 1 base and 2 bases respectively, with 6 bases between them. The CDR3 has 13 residues. Germline values: CDR1 LGHNA, CDR2 YNFKEQ. Here the CDR3 reads CASSQAVTYEQYF. CDR3 sequence (DNA): TGTGCCAGCAGCCAAGCTGTAACCTACGAGCAGTACTTC.

This clonotype was seen repeatedly, ten times or more. V gene TRBV25-1 combines with J gene TRBJ2-3; possible D gene TRBD1, 6 bases. This CDR3 has 12 amino acids. V gave up 5 bases and J gave up 7 bases, with 10 bases separating them. Germline loops: CDR1 MGHDK, CDR2 SYGVNS. The CDR3 DNA reads TGTGCCAGCAGTACACAGGGTTATACGCAGTATTTT. It encodes CASSTQGYTQYF. Full variable domain (missing parts from reference TRBV25-1 and TRBJ2-3): EADIYQTPRYLVIGTGKKITLECSQTMGHDKMYWYQQDPGMELHLIHYSYGVNSTEKGDLSSESTVSRIRTEHFPLTLESARPSHTSQYLCASSTQGYTQYFGPGTRLTVL.

This clonotype was detected a few times. V and J are TRBV11-2 and TRBJ2-2, with D possibly being TRBD1 (6 bases). V was clipped by 4 bases and J by 0 bases, with 12 bases between them. The germline gives CDR1 SGHAT, CDR2 FQNNGV. The CDR3 has 16 amino acids. DNA of the CDR3: TGTGCCAGCAGCTCCAGGACAGCTGCGAACACCGGGGAGCTGTTTTTT. Protein sequence: CASSSRTAANTGELFF.

This chain uses TRBV30 with TRBJ1-5, with D unresolved. Trimming stripped 0 bases from V and 4 bases from J, with 7 bases between. The CDR3 runs 13 residues. Germline assignment: CDR1 GTSNPN and CDR2 SVGIG (reference sequence). The CDR3 DNA sequence: TGTGCCTGGAGTGTAGTTGCTAATCAGCCCCAGCATTTT. Its translation: CAWSVVANQPQHF. Supplemented by reference TRBV30 and TRBJ1-5, the full variable domain reads SQTIHQWPATLVQPVGSPLSLECTVEGTSNPNLYWYRQAAGRGLQLLFYSVGIGQISSEVPQNLSASRPQDRQFILSSKKLLLSDSGFYLCAWSVVANQPQHFGDGTRLSIL.

Many counts were recorded for this clonotype. V gene TRBV29-1 combines with J gene TRBJ2-1; D remains unclear. Per germline, CDR1 SQVTM and CDR2 ANQGSEA. V was clipped by 0 bases and J by 3 bases, with 9 bases between them. The length of the CDR3 is 14 residues. CDR3 DNA sequence: TGCAGCGTTGAAGATATCGGCGGCTACAATGAGCAGTTCTTC. Amino acid sequence: CSVEDIGGYNEQFF.

This clonotype appeared a few times. V gene TRBV6-6 combines with J gene TRBJ2-2, with no clear D. Germline V gene data show CDR1 as MNHNY and CDR2 as SVGAGI (reference sequence). The V end lost 4 bases, the J end lost 6 bases, and 6 bases lay between the germline ends. This CDR3 is built from 12 residues. CDR3 loop: CASSSLSGELFF. The CDR3 DNA follows: TGTGCCAGCAGTTCCCTATCCGGGGAGCTGTTTTTT.

This clonotype has just a few counts. J is TRBJ1-6 and V is TRBV4-2; TRBD1 aligns across 8 bases. This CDR3 is 16 amino acids long. The V gene end was trimmed by 0 bases and the J gene end by 10 bases; junction bases not matched to a gene: 8. Per the germline V gene, CDR1 is LGHNA and CDR2 is YNFKEQ. The CDR3 is CASSQDARGRLSPLHF. CDR3 DNA sequence: TGTGCCAGCAGCCAAGATGCCAGGGGGCGGTTGTCACCCCTCCACTTT.

This chain links TRBV5-1 with TRBJ2-7; 8 bases match TRBD2. The germline gives CDR1 SGHRS, CDR2 YFSETQ. The CDR3 sequence is 15 residues long. V lost 4 bases to trimming and J lost 6 bases; unmatched junction nucleotides: 12. In DNA, the CDR3 is TGCGCCAGCAGCCAGTCTCGGGAGGGCCGATCCGAGCAGTACTTC. Translation gives CASSQSREGRSEQYF.

This clonotype was seen more than once but under ten times. The CDR3 region is CASRTFGQGGKDTQYF. In DNA form, the CDR3 reads TGTGCCAGCAGAACTTTCGGACAGGGTGGGAAAGATACGCAGTATTTT. The chain is built from TRBV11-2 and TRBJ2-3, with TRBD1 matching 8 bases. This CDR3 comprises 16 residues. The V segment lost 6 bases and the J segment 5 bases; nucleotides outside the gene matches: 13. The germline CDR1 and CDR2 sequences are SGHAT and FQNNGV.

The V gene is TRBV24-1, the J gene TRBJ1-5; unclear D gene. Per the germline V gene, CDR1 is KGHDR and CDR2 is SFDVKD. V was trimmed by 2 bases and J by 9 bases, leaving 13 bases between them. The CDR3 runs to 14 residues. As DNA, the CDR3 is TGTGCCACCAGTGATTCTGACGCCTCAGGGCCCCAGCATTTT. It is translated as CATSDSDASGPQHF.